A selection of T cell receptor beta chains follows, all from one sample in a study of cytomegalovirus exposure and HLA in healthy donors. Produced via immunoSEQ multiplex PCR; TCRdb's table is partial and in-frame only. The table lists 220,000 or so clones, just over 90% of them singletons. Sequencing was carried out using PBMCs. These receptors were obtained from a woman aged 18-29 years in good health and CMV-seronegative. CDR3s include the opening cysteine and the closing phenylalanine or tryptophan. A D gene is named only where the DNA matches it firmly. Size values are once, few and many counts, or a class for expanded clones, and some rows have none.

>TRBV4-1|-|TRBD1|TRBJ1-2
TGCGCCAGCAGCCCCTCTGCCCTAGGGGGCGGCGACTATGGCTACACCTTC
CASSPSALGGGDYGYTF
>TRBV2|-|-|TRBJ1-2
TGTGCCAGCAGGGACAGCCTCTATGGCTACACCTTC
CASRDSLYGYTF
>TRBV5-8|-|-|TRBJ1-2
TGTGCCAGCAGCTTGGGACACCAGCTCTATGGCTACACCTTC
CASSLGHQLYGYTF
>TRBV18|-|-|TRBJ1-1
TGTGCCAGCTCACCAGTCTCAGGAAACACTGAAGCTTTCTTT
CASSPVSGNTEAFF
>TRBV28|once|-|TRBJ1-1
TGTGCCAGCAGTTTATTCCTGGGCATGAACACTGAAGCTTTCTTT
CASSLFLGMNTEAFF
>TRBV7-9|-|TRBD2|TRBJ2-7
TGTGCCAGCAGAGAAGGGGCTAGCGGGGACTCCTACGAGCAGTACTTC
CASREGASGDSYEQYF
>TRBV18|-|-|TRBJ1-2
TGTGCCAGCTCACCACTGGACAGCTACCCTAACTATGGCTACACCTTC
CASSPLDSYPNYGYTF
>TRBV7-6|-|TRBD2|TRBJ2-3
TGTGCCAGCAGCTTAGGTCTAGCGGGGGATACGCAGTATTTT
CASSLGLAGDTQYF
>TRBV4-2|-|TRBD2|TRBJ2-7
TGTGCCAGCAGCCAACGGAGCGGGGAATCCTACGAGCAGTACTTC
CASSQRSGESYEQYF
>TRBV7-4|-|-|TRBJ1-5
TGTGCCAGCAGCTTAGGACAGTTTTATCAGCCCCAGCATTTT
CASSLGQFYQPQHF
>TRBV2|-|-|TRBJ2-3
TGTGCCAGCAGTGGGGATGTAGTCAGGGGATACACAGATACGCAGTATTTT
CASSGDVVRGYTDTQYF
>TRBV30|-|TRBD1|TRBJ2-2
TGTGCCTGGAGTCGTAGGGGGCAAGCGAACACCGGGGAGCTGTTTTTT
CAWSRRGQANTGELFF
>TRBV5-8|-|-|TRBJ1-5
TGTGCCAGCAGCTTGTGGCAGGCCAATCAGCCCCAGCATTTT
CASSLWQANQPQHF
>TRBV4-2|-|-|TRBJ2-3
TGTGCCAGCAGCTCTCGGAGGGGCACAGATACGCAGTATTTT
CASSSRRGTDTQYF
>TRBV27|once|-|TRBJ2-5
TGTGCCAGCAGTCCCCAGGGTTGGGTGGTAGAGACCCAGTACTTC
CASSPQGWVVETQYF
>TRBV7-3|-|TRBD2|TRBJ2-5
TGTGCCAGCAGCTCGTCTAGCGGACAAGAGACCCAGTACTTC
CASSSSSGQETQYF
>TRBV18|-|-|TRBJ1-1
TGTGCCAGCTCACCACCCGGGTGGGACACTGAAGCTTTCTTT
CASSPPGWDTEAFF
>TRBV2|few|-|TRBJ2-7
TGTGCCAGCAACCTCAGGACGGCAGGGCCCTACGAGCAGTACTTC
CASNLRTAGPYEQYF
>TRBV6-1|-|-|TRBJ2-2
TGTGCCAGCAGTGAGAACAGGGTTGGCACCGGGGAGCTGTTTTTT
CASSENRVGTGELFF
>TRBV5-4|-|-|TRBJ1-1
TGTGCCAGCAGCCTGGACAGGAACACTGAAGCTTTCTTT
CASSLDRNTEAFF
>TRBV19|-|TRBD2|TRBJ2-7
TGTGCCAGTACCGGGACTAGCACTTCGTACGAGCAGTACTTC
CASTGTSTSYEQYF
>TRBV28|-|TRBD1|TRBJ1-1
TGTGCCAGCAGGATTACCGGGACAGGGGCCTCTGAAGCTTTCTTT
CASRITGTGASEAFF
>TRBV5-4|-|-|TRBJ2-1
TGTGCCAGCAGCCCGGCCTCGGGGTCTTACAATGAGCAGTTCTTC
CASSPASGSYNEQFF
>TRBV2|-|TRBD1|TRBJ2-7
TGTGCCAGCAGTGACCGGGACAGGGTGTACGAGCAGTACTTC
CASSDRDRVYEQYF
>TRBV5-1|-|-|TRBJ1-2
TGCGCCAGCAGCCCAACTAACTATGGCTACACCTTC
CASSPTNYGYTF
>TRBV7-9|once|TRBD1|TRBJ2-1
TGTGCCAGCAGCCATTTGGGACAGGGGACCAATGAGCAGTTCTTC
CASSHLGQGTNEQFF
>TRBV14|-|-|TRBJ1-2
TGTGCCAGCAGGGTGAGGGCTGATGGCTACACCTTC
CASRVRADGYTF
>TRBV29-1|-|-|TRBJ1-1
TGCAGCGTTGAAGAGTCGACAGCTGAAGCTTTCTTT
CSVEESTAEAFF
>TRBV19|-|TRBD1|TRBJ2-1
TGTGCCAGTAGACAGGGGTCCTACAATGAGCAGTTCTTC
CASRQGSYNEQFF
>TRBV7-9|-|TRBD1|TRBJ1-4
TGTGCCAGCAGCCTTGGACAGGGCGCAACTAATGAAAAACTGTTTTTT
CASSLGQGATNEKLFF
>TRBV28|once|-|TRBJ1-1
TGTGCCAGCAGTCTGTCGACGGGAAAAGGGAACACTGAAGCTTTCTTT
CASSLSTGKGNTEAFF
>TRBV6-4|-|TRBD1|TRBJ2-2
TGTGCCAGCAGCGGACAGGGGGCAAGGACCGGGGAGCTGTTTTTT
CASSGQGARTGELFF
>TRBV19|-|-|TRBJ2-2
TGTGCCAGTAGACCGGGGGAGTACACCGGGGAGCTGTTTTTT
CASRPGEYTGELFF
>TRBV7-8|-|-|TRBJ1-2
TGTGCCAGCCGTCGGGACAAAATCCCGTATGGCTACACCTTC
CASRRDKIPYGYTF
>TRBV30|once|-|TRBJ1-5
TGTGCCTGGAGTGTACCAGGGTTGAGCAATCAGCCCCAGCATTTT
CAWSVPGLSNQPQHF
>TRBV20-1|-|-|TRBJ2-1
TGCAGTGCTAGTAGAGGTGGTGAGCAGTTCTTC
CSASRGGEQFF
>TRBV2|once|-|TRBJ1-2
TGTGCCAGCGGGGGGACGCTGAAGGCTGGCTACACCTTC
CASGGTLKAGYTF
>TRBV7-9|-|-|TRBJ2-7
TGTGCCAGCAGCCTGCCGCGGGGAGGCGCCTCCTACGAGCAGTACTTC
CASSLPRGGASYEQYF
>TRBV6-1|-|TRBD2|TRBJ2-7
TGTGCCAGCAGGAAGGGGAGCGGGACTTTCCGGCGGCAGTACTTC
CASRKGSGTFRRQYF